Sequencing of this T cell receptor beta chain was carried out in a study of shared clonotypes between healthy human individuals (dated by TCRdb to the early 2020s). About the study as a whole: A few men and a couple of women, aged 18 to 49 years, made up the cohort. For each donor, three plates each were used for CD4 naive and CD4 memory, two plates were used for CD8 naive, and one plate was used for CD8 memory. Libraries were prepared and TCR repertoires were sequenced by different laboratories using diverse techniques, in order to increase sequencing depth and limit assay-specific biases. The study deeply sequenced blood TCR repertoires of several healthy adults to estimate repertoire size and the extent of clonotype sharing between individuals. Each donor's leukapheresis produced roughly between roughly 0.85 and 9 billion PBMCs.

Donors were healthy HIV-negative adults with no recently reported acute infections or vaccinations. All donors were Caucasian adults living in Nashville, Tennessee, USA. CD4+ T cells were enriched through magnetic negative selection, after which naive cells were positively selected on CD45RA and the remaining negative fraction served as the memory subset. After blood collection by leukapheresis, PBMCs were isolated using Ficoll-Histopaque density gradient centrifugation and then cryopreserved in the vapor phase of liquid nitrogen. Analytical flow cytometry was used to check the purity and quantity of each magnetically sorted T cell population. From each sorted fraction, genomic DNA was isolated and quantified by UV absorbance on a Nanodrop 2000c. Using the deep immunoSEQ assay, TCR CDR3 regions were amplified from genomic DNA by multiplex PCR. Genomic DNA extracted from each cell subset was distributed evenly over all wells of several immunoSEQ 96-well plates, and each plate served as one replicate. For sorted subsets, each replicate PCR was loaded with roughly 190 ng genomic DNA, equivalent to some 31,000 T cell genomes. The purified libraries were quantified using a Qubit 3.0 fluorometer, sized with a Bioanalyzer 2100, and then quantified again using the KAPA Library Quantification kit. A separate single-read 150-cycle Illumina NextSeq 550 flow cell was used to sequence each immunoSEQ 96-well plate. For the original study's pipeline: Because the immunoSEQ output included only junctional sequences and no quality scores, the filtering could not be the same as the filtering used for full-length reads. To assign V/J genes and CDR3, sequences were annotated against IMGT germline references using PyIR, a Python wrapper for IgBLAST v1.9. Any read was removed if the V/J assignment was weak (E-value above 1e-6), the CDR3 was missing, or the read contained stop codons, out-of-frame junctions, or ambiguous translated residues. V3J clonotypes were defined by identical inferred V gene, J gene, and CDR3 amino acid sequence. To compute the percentage overlap between repertoires, the number of shared unique clonotypes was divided by the size of the smaller repertoire. RTK rarefaction, the Chao1 estimator, and Recon v2.1 estimates of unobserved clonotypes were used to assess repertoire richness. Generation probabilities were computed with OLGA for all TCRbeta clonotypes obtained by the gDNA method from four donors. This immuneACCESS table, as held by TCRdb, lists in-frame sequences with V and J called but not all clones. Of the missing ones, under half trace to an unresolved V gene in checked studies; the others have no known cause. From that table come the V and J calls and clone size; the DNA was used to work out D and trimming. For this sample the table gives approximately 2.1 million clones, of which approximately 95% were detected only once. The ten largest make up approximately 0.4% of the sample.

With regard to this clone: The clone's antigen remains unknown. The input lacks base qualities; no much larger clone sits a single base away.

Counted from cysteine to phenylalanine, this CDR3 has 12 amino acids. The sequence is cut down to CDR3 DNA, 36 bases in frame from base 1. V and J lose 7 bases and 6 bases, and a span of 12 bases separates them. The CDR1 and CDR2 encoded by the germline V gene are SNHLY and FYNNEI. Broader findings and caveats from the paper: Estimated clonotype richness was generally larger for naive than for memory subsets. Pairwise subsampling indicated that sequencing depth was expected to affect the degree of clonotype sharing among donors. Compared with non-shared clonotypes, clonotypes shared by all four sorted-subset donors had higher generation probabilities. When a few donors were compared, the shared fraction of clonotypes was around 5.1% for naive CD4, over 3% for naive CD8, more than 2% for memory CD4, and roughly 0.43% for memory CD8. Because the study included only a small number of donors, the genetic and exposure-history diversity represented was limited. Sampling was restricted to blood, and TCR repertoires in tissues likely differ from the TCR repertoires found in blood. Even with the large sequencing depth, rarefaction of the sorted-subset datasets indicated that sequencing was incomplete.

The receptor was isolated from a man younger than 30 in good health. Some clones in this sample may be carry-over from other donors' samples. Sequencing was done on a sample of naive CD4+ T cells from PBMCs. This sample's cell subset or site label indicates: CD45RA+ positively selected. This sequence uses TRBV2 and TRBJ1-2, and possibly TRBD1, on 6 matching bases. The nucleotide sequence is TGTGCCAGCAACAGGGTCTATGATGGCTACACCTTC. Its amino acids are CASNRVYDGYTF.